This T cell receptor beta chain was profiled in a study of neoadjuvant anti-PD-1 for oral cavity cancer. Patients had HPV-negative, locally advanced oral cavity squamous cell carcinoma. Sequencing was performed with immunoSEQ multiplex PCR; in TCRdb, only in-frame clones are kept and a portion is missing. Found here are about 14,000 clones, about two thirds of them singletons; the top ten hold 3.1%. This clone appeared a few times. Per germline, CDR1 LGHNA and CDR2 YNFKEQ. The V and J ends lost 0 bases and 6 bases, in that order; junction bases with no gene match: 4. This CDR3 contains 15 residues. V is TRBV4-2 and J is TRBJ1-5, with TRBD1 identical over 8 bases. The clonotype comes from a person between 40 and 79 years old with oral cavity squamous cell carcinoma. Sequences were derived from PBMCs, sampled before nivolumab (anti-PD-1) treatment. The CDR3 reads CASSQEGQGSQPQHF. The CDR3 nucleotides read TGTGCCAGCAGCCAAGAAGGACAGGGCAGTCAGCCCCAGCATTTT.